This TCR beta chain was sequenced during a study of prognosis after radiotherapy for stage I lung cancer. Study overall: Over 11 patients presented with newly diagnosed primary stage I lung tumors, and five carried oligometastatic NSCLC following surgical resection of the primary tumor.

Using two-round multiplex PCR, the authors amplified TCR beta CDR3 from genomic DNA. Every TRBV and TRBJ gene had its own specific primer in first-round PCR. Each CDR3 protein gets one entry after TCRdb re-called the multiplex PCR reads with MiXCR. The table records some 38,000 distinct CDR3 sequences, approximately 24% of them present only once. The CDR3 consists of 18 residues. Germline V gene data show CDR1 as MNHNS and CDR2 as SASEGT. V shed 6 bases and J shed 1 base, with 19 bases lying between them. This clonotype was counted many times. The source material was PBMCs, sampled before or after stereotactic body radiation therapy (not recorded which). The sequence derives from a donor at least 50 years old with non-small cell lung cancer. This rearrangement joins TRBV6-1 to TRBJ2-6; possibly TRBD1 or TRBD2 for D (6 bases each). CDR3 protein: CASRPRGTPDSGANVLTF. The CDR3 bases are TGTGCCAGCAGGCCGCGCGGGACACCCGATTCTGGGGCCAACGTCCTGACTTTC.